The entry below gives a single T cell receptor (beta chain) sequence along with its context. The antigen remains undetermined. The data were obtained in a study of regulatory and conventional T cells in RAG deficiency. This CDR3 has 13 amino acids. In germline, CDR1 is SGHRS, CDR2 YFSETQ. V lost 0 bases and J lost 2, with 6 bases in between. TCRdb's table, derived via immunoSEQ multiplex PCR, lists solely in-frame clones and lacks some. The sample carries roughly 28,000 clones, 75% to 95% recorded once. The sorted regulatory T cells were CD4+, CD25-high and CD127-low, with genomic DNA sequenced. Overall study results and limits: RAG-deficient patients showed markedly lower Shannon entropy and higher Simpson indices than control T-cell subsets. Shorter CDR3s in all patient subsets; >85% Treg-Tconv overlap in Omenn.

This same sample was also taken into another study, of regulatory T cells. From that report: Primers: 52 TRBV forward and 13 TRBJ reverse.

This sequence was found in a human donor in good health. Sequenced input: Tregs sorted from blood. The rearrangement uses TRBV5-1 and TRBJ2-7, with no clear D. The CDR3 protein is CASSLVSAYEQYF. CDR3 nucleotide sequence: TGCGCCAGCAGCTTGGTGTCAGCCTACGAGCAGTACTTC.